The 7 T cell receptor beta chains reported below all come from one sample, sequenced in a study of OX40 agonist ivuxolimab in advanced cancers. Assay: immunoSEQ multiplex PCR; the TCRdb copy retains only in-frame clones and omits some. The repertoire has around 35,000 clones, about 90% of them found once; the top ten carry 19%. The sequencing here drew on CD4+ or CD8+ T cells sorted from blood, taken in a trial of the OX40 agonist ivuxolimab. The receptors originated from an adult with an advanced solid tumor such as melanoma, head and neck, liver or kidney cancer.

The rearrangement uses TRBV21-1 and TRBJ1-1. TRBV21-1 is noted as a pseudogene. CDR3 size: 19 residues. CDR3 loop: CASSKGCTVCDSGDTEAFF. The CDR3 DNA sequence: TGTGCCAGCAGCAAGGGATGTACTGTTTGTGACAGCGGGGACACTGAAGCTTTCTTT.

In its sample, this clone was seen a few times. The V call is TRBV6-1, the J call TRBJ2-3; D remains unclear. The CDR3 runs 12 residues. Germline lookup yields CDR1 MNHNS and CDR2 SASEGT. Between the trimmed V and J ends, which lost 5 bases and 1 base, there was a span of 4 bases. The DNA of the CDR3 is TGTGCCAGCAGTTATGGCACAGATACGCAGTATTTT. It yields the protein CASSYGTDTQYF.

This chain joins TRBV12-5 and TRBJ2-2; tentative D call: TRBD2 (5 bases). Germline CDR1 is LGHNT and CDR2 is FRNRAP. Trimming left V 3 bases short and J 0 bases short, with 17 bases between. This CDR3 region has 18 residues. The CDR3 is CASGFSIALGANTGELFF. Written as DNA, the CDR3 is TGTGCTAGTGGTTTCAGTATAGCGTTAGGCGCGAACACCGGGGAGCTGTTTTTT.

This clone was counted once. The chain recombines TRBV30 with TRBJ2-1, with unresolved D. The CDR3 runs 15 residues. CDR1 GTSNPN and CDR2 SVGIG come from the germline V gene (reference sequence). V lost 0 bases and J 2 bases, leaving 11 bases between the germline ends. CDR3 in amino acids: CAWSVFGTPYNEQFF. In DNA, the CDR3 is TGTGCCTGGAGTGTATTTGGCACTCCCTACAATGAGCAGTTCTTC.

The J gene is TRBJ1-5, the V gene TRBV5-6; a weak D match, TRBD1 (6 bases). Trimming pared 0 bases from V and 3 bases from J, leaving 10 bases between. Per the germline V gene, CDR1 is SGHDT and CDR2 is YYEEEE. This CDR3 is 15 amino acids long. CDR3 nucleotide sequence: TGTGCCAGCAGCTTGGGAGGGGGACTCAATCAGCCCCAGCATTTT. It yields the protein CASSLGGGLNQPQHF.

The chain is built from TRBV2 and TRBJ2-2; 12 bases fit TRBD2. CDR1 and CDR2 (germline): SNHLY, FYNNEI. The CDR3 has 17 amino acids. V dropped 6 bases and J dropped 3; count of bases not matched to a gene: 8. The CDR3 loop reads CASRGASGGADTGELFF. CDR3 DNA sequence: TGTGCCAGCAGGGGGGCTAGCGGGGGGGCGGACACCGGGGAGCTGTTTTTT.

The J gene is TRBJ2-7, the V gene TRBV11-3, with D uncertain. The germline V gene encodes CDR1 SGHNT and CDR2 YENEEA. The CDR3 has 13 amino acids. The ends were cut back, 5 bases at V and 5 bases at J, with 13 bases in the middle. The CDR3 reads CASSPRLGDEQYF. CDR3 bases: TGTGCCAGCAGCCCCCGGTTGGGTGACGAGCAGTACTTC.